This TCR beta chain was sequenced during a study of cytomegalovirus exposure and HLA in healthy donors. The study, taken as a whole, reports: Three of the chains that were CMV-associated were confirmed in vitro to be specific for CMV antigens.

Remarks on this clone: Its antigen is currently unknown.

PCR primers comprised 60 Vbeta and 13 Jbeta primers. In the authors' workflow: Later, an analysis found some 80 million unique TCR beta chains, and about 10 million of these were shared. Generated by immunoSEQ multiplex PCR, the TCRdb table keeps only in-frame clones and is missing some. That table is the source of V, J and clone size, and D and trimming were worked out from the DNA. The table shows approximately 150,000 clones, with 84% occurring only once. Trimming took off 6 bases at V and 8 bases at J, with 7 bases between the two ends. The CDR3 covers 10 residues. CDR1 is MNHNS and CDR2 is SASEGT in the germline V gene.

This chain joins TRBV6-1 and TRBJ1-2; D unclear. This TCR was recovered from a boy between 2 and 15 years old in good health and CMV-seronegative. The specimen sequenced was PBMCs. The CDR3: CASSPPGYTF. In nucleotides, the CDR3 is TGTGCCAGCAGCCCTCCCGGCTACACCTTC.